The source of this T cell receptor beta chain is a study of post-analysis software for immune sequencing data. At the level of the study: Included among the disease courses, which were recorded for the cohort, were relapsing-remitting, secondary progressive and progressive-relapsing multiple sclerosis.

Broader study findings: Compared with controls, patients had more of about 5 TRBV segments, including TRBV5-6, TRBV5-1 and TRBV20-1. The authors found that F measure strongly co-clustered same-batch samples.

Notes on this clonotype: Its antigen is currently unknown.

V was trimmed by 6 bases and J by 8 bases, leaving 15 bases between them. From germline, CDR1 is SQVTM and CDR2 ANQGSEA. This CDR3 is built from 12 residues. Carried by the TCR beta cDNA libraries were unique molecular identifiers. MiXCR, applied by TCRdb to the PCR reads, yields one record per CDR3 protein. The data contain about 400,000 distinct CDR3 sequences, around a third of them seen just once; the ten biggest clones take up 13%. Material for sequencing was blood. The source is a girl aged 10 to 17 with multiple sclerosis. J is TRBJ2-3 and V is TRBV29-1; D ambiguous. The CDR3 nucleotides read TGCAGCGTAAGGACCCAAATGGGTACGCAGTATTTT. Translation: CSVRTQMGTQYF.